This T cell receptor (beta chain) was retrieved from a study of human T cells and chemical hapten exposure listed by TCRdb under 2021. As for the study more broadly: Libraries were pooled for sequencing, and per-sample TCR yields varied mainly because of small differences in library volumes within the pool. Both TCR alpha and TCR beta chains were sequenced from each blood RNA sample. In alopecia patients, the study followed how the peripheral blood TCR repertoire changed in vivo over primary and secondary sensitization to diphenylcyclopropenone (DPC), a hapten.

The CDR3 goes from the cysteine to the phenylalanine over 15 residues. The only DNA kept is the CDR3, 45 bases in frame from the first base. The germline V gene encodes CDR1 MDHEN and CDR2 SYDVKM. V is cut by 3 bases and J by 3 bases, and the space between the germline ends is 15 bases. Overall study results and their limits: DPC sensitization did not change how many TCRs were above 1 in 1000 frequency, and no evidence was found of alterations in global repertoire structure. Repeated subsampling changed both the strength of the expansion versus patch-test correlation and the threshold at which the correlation became significant.

Preparation of the library involved 5' RACE. The instrument given in TCRdb is Illumina MiSeq. During library preparation, unique molecular identifiers were attached to individual cDNA molecules so that TCRs could be counted in a quantitative, reproducible way. As for the authors' bioinformatics: A median of about 89,000 TCRs per sample was observed, with a range of 23,224 to 690,600. V, J and CDR3 annotation of the TCR reads was performed with the Decombinator software suite. For the PS versus PT1 abundance plots, all samples were subsampled to the same number of TCRs (28,000). TCRs were defined as expanded if absent before sensitization and observed at least eight times at the 2-week time point. TCRdb trimmed the raw reads at Q25, called clones with MiXCR and kept productive beta chains. All rows with the same CDR3 protein become a single entry with the most common DNA and genes. Here the V and J calls rest on TCRdb's processing, not on the authors' analysis. Counted in this sample were approximately 110,000 distinct CDR3 sequences; around 20% of them appeared once. The ten largest clones capture roughly 3.1% of the sample.

Total RNA was extracted from unfractionated whole blood collected in Tempus Blood RNA tubes. As TCR sequencing controls, five or six healthy volunteers were used, with blood taken at day 0, 2 weeks and 6 weeks. As to this clonotype: Its target antigen remains unknown. Per-base quality was not reported, and no clone a single base away is much larger than it.

The sequence links TRBV28 to TRBJ2-7, with TRBD1 as a weak D call on 5 bases. This sequence was found in a human donor in good health. This receptor carries the CDR3 CASSFSRQPIYEQYF. The DNA reads TGTGCCAGCAGTTTCTCCAGACAGCCTATCTACGAGCAGTACTTC.